The present entry profiles one T cell receptor beta chain with its context. This clone showed up just once. Its antigen target is currently unknown. No quality values exist for individual bases; no much larger clone is one base distant. This record belongs to a study of blood T cell repertoires in COVID-19 (dated by TCRdb to between 2020 and 2021). About the full investigation: The collaborator samples originated in the United States, Italy and Spain and spanned the acute and convalescent phases of COVID-19. The samples were drawn from the first 160 participants of the ongoing ImmuneRACE study and from 950 to 1,500 subjects provided by 6 global collaborators. Deeply sampled blood TCRbeta repertoires from subjects exposed to, actively infected with, or recovered from COVID-19 were included in the dataset. A de-identified subject ID, COVID-19 status, age in years and sex were almost always included in the sample metadata. The material from the prospective study consisted of cDNA or gDNA derived from T cells, B-cell-depleted T cells, or PBMCs. Where available, HLA class I and class II types were obtained from metadata supplied by the sample provider rather than from assay-based typing. The repertoires were released in a freely available public database meant as a resource for research on the immune response to SARS-CoV-2.

TCRbeta CDR3 regions were amplified from genomic DNA by means of the immunoSEQ Assay, a bias-controlled multiplex PCR. The paper's processing steps were these. The number of nucleated cells in each sample was estimated from the amplification of reference gene primers within the assay. To quantify the absolute abundance of each unique TCRbeta CDR3 rearrangement, sequence reads were collapsed and filtered. For each sample, productive Simpson clonality was calculated as the square root of Simpson's diversity index over productive rearrangements. TCRdb retrieved this table from immuneACCESS and kept in-frame rearrangements only. Not all clones are present; in checked studies, unresolved V genes account for under half, and no reason is known for the remainder. V and J calls and clone size are copied from that table; D and trimming were computed from the DNA. Across this sample there are 250,000 to 300,000 clones, with 90% seen only once. Of the sample, just under 6.5% falls within the top ten clones.

Broader findings and caveats from the paper: The amount of clinical and demographic metadata varied by source and participant and was provided uncurated.

One collaborating source in Seattle enrolled patients during active infection and followed them longitudinally through the course of disease. The collaborating institutions used their own protocols to collect whole blood in K2EDTA tubes. For TCRbeta analysis, collaborator samples were shipped as frozen whole blood, as isolated PBMCs, or as DNA extracted from either sample type. Measured from the cysteine to the phenylalanine, the CDR3 is 13 residues long. CDR3 DNA is the only sequence kept; it has 39 bases, read in frame from the first base. Between the V and J ends, shortened by 1 base and 7 bases respectively, the junction contains 10 bases. Looking up the germline V gene (reference sequence) yields CDR1 SEHNR and CDR2 FQNEAQ.

Material for sequencing was peripheral blood. This TCR came from a woman between 50 and 59 years old with COVID-19, enrolled during active disease. The chain couples TRBV7-9 to TRBJ2-5; the D gene assignment is ambiguous. CDR3 reads: CASSLGQERTQYF. The DNA sequence is TGTGCCAGCAGCTTAGGCCAGGAAAGGACCCAGTACTTC.